These 31 T cell receptor beta chains originate from one sample sequenced in a study of T-cell memory formation after mild COVID-19. TCRdb called the 5' RACE reads again in MiXCR, with one record for every CDR3 protein. The data show about 350,000 distinct CDR3 sequences, roughly an eighth seen once. Sequenced sample: PBMCs or a T cell subset sorted from them (not recorded which). Receptors were obtained from a man aged 18 to 30 who had mild COVID-19 (a few samples of this study predate the infection). Cell type and time point are not known.

The chain uses TRBV29-1 and TRBJ2-2, with D possibly matching TRBD1 (6 bases). Germline loops: CDR1 SQVTM, CDR2 ANQGSEA. Trimming stripped 7 bases from V and 7 bases from J, with 19 bases between. This CDR3 has 14 amino acids. The CDR3 protein is CSASTGIRVGELFF. The CDR3, as DNA: TGCAGCGCCTCGACAGGTATAAGAGTCGGGGAGCTGTTTTTT.

This chain connects TRBV19 to TRBJ1-6; D gene unclear. Germline V gene data show CDR1 as LNHDA and CDR2 as SQIVND (reference sequence). This CDR3 contains 18 residues. V was shortened by 6 bases and J by 0 bases, with 18 bases between the two germline ends. CDR3 in amino acids: CASRASSVRSSYNSPLHF. In DNA, the CDR3 is TGTGCCAGTAGGGCCTCGAGTGTTCGGAGCTCCTATAATTCACCCCTCCACTTT.

This clonotype was counted many times. The V and J genes are TRBV24-1 and TRBJ2-1; 12 nucleotides align to TRBD2. Germline CDR1 reads KGHDR; CDR2 reads SFDVKD. The V gene end was trimmed by 4 bases and the J gene end by 5 bases; junction bases not matched to a gene: 5. The CDR3 is 16 amino acids. CDR3 loop: CATSDPGTSGHNEQFF. The CDR3 DNA sequence: TGTGCCACCAGTGACCCGGGGACTAGCGGGCACAATGAGCAGTTCTTC.

This clonotype occurred a few times. The V gene is TRBV11-2, the J gene TRBJ2-5; 8 nucleotides align to TRBD1. The CDR3 length is 20 residues. Trimming at V came to 5 bases and at J to 0 bases, leaving 20 bases not matched to a gene. The germline V gene encodes CDR1 SGHAT and CDR2 FQNNGV. CDR3 loop: CASSPSLWTGRRKYQETQYF. CDR3 in DNA: TGTGCCAGCAGCCCCTCATTGTGGACAGGGCGTAGGAAGTACCAAGAGACCCAGTACTTC.

The CDR3 DNA sequence: TGTGCCTTGGGATCTAACTATGGCTACACCTTC. This translates into CALGSNYGYTF. The V and J genes are TRBV2 and TRBJ1-2; D is undetermined. V lost 11 bases and J lost 0, with 7 bases in between. The CDR3 is 11 residues long. Germline values: CDR1 SNHLY, CDR2 FYNNEI.

This clonotype was detected many times. V is TRBV4-3 and J is TRBJ2-3; D might be TRBD2 (7 bases). The V gene lost 0 bases and the J gene lost 4 bases, with 14 bases spanning the gap. Germline V gene lookup returns CDR1 LGHNA and CDR2 YSLEER. This CDR3 is 16 amino acids long. The CDR3 bases are TGCGCCAGCAGCCAAGAGCGGGGGCGAGGGGCAGATACGCAGTATTTT. Translated, it gives CASSQERGRGADTQYF.

This clonotype was picked up many times. The DNA for the CDR3 is TGTGCCAGCACCTACTCTCTCGATACGCAGTATTTT. Its protein is CASTYSLDTQYF. The chain has TRBV6-2 or TRBV6-3 and TRBJ2-3; D remains ambiguous. The CDR3 runs 12 residues. Germline V lookup: CDR1 MNHEY, CDR2 SVGEGT. Trimming shortened V by 7 bases and J by 6 bases, and 11 bases separated the two germline ends.

This clonotype was observed at least ten times. The DNA of the CDR3 is TGTGCCAGCAGCACATACAGGGCGAATGAGCAGTTCTTC. It codes for CASSTYRANEQFF. V usage is TRBV7-3 and J usage is TRBJ2-1; TRBD1 might be the D (6 bases). The V end lost 5 bases, the J end lost 7 bases, and 12 bases lay between the germline ends. Looked up from germline, CDR1 is SGHTA and CDR2 is FQGTGA. This CDR3 contains 13 residues.

The V call is TRBV12-3 or TRBV12-4, the J call TRBJ2-1; TRBD2 matches at 9 bases. The CDR3 loop spans 12 amino acids. V was clipped by 10 bases and J by 9 bases; unmatched bases: 7. The CDR3 sequence is CATLQRGAEQFF. As DNA, the CDR3 is TGTGCCACCTTACAGCGGGGGGCTGAGCAGTTCTTC.

This sequence joins TRBV6-2 or TRBV6-3 and TRBJ2-2, with D hard to call. The CDR3 length is 13 residues. V gave up 10 bases and J gave up 4 bases, with 13 bases separating them. CDR1 MNHEY and CDR2 SVGEGT come from the germline V gene. The CDR3 nucleotides read TGTGCCACCTCCCCTCAGCCCACCGGGGAGCTGTTTTTT. Its translation is CATSPQPTGELFF.

J is TRBJ1-1 and V is TRBV9; D possibly corresponds to TRBD1 (5 bases). This CDR3 comprises 14 residues. Germline-derived CDR1 and CDR2 are SGDLS and YYNGEE. V was cut by 4 bases and J by 5 bases, with 15 bases left in between. The CDR3 region has the DNA TGTGCCAGCAGCTCACAGGTTGAGAGAACTGAAGCTTTCTTT. Amino acid sequence: CASSSQVERTEAFF.

Many counts were recorded for this clonotype. The CDR3 DNA is TGCGCCAGCAGCTTTTCTTCGGGGTACGAGCAGTACGTC. Amino acids: CASSFSSGYEQYV. This rearrangement joins TRBV5-1 to TRBJ2-7, with D perhaps matching TRBD2 (5 bases). Per the germline V gene, CDR1 is SGHRS and CDR2 is YFSETQ. This CDR3 is built from 13 residues. V was pared by 2 bases and J by 4 bases, with 10 bases between.

The J gene is TRBJ1-6, the V gene TRBV11-2; TRBD1 might be the D (5 bases). The CDR3 totals 14 residues. Trimming took 6 bases from V and 7 from J, leaving 13 bases between them. Germline V gene sequence: CDR1 SGHAT, CDR2 FQNNGV. In nucleotides, the CDR3 is TGTGCCAGCAGGCAGCCGGGACGAAATTCACCCCTCCACTTT. Translated, it gives CASRQPGRNSPLHF.

The chain has TRBV20-1 and TRBJ2-5; 7 nucleotides line up with TRBD2. The germline gives CDR1 DFQATT, CDR2 SNEGSKA (reference sequence). Trimming at V came to 6 bases and at J to 4 bases, leaving 11 bases not matched to a gene. The CDR3 loop spans 14 amino acids. Written as DNA, the CDR3 is TGCAGTGCCGCCACCCCGGGGGGTCTAGAGACCCAGTACTTC. Amino acid sequence: CSAATPGGLETQYF.

This clonotype was detected a few times. This sequence joins TRBV7-8 and TRBJ2-5; D unclear. Trimming removed 1 base from V and 5 bases from J, with 14 bases in between. The CDR3 consists of 15 residues. Germline CDR1 and CDR2: SGHVS and FQNEAQ. CDR3 DNA: TGTGCCAGCAGCTTAGGGGCCCGGTCATGGGAGACCCAGTACTTC. Amino acids: CASSLGARSWETQYF.

This clonotype was picked up many times. This chain links TRBV5-6 with TRBJ2-3, with D perhaps TRBD1 or TRBD2 (5 bases each). CDR3 length: 13 amino acids. Trimming cost V 3 bases and J 0 bases, with 5 bases left between them. Germline V CDR1 and CDR2: SGHDT, YYEEEE. DNA for the CDR3: TGTGCCAGCAGCTGGGGGAGCACAGATACGCAGTATTTT. It yields the protein CASSWGSTDTQYF.

The gene calls are TRBV15 and TRBJ2-7; 9 nucleotides agree with TRBD2. Looked up from germline, CDR1 is LNHNV and CDR2 is YYDKDF (reference sequence). This CDR3 contains 16 residues. Trimming at V came to 1 base and at J to 4 bases, leaving 8 bases not matched to a gene. The CDR3 DNA follows: TGTGCCACCAGCAGAGGGACTAGCGATTCGCCTTACGAGCAGTACTTC. Translating gives CATSRGTSDSPYEQYF.

This clonotype was observed a single time. The rearrangement joins TRBV6-6 to TRBJ1-1; TRBD1 aligns across 7 bases. CDR1 and CDR2 (germline): MNHNY, SVGAGI (reference sequence). This CDR3 has 12 residues. V was pared by 9 bases and J by 11 bases, with 12 bases of the junction left unmatched. The CDR3 sequence: CASEQGKGPAFF. CDR3 coding DNA: TGTGCCAGTGAACAGGGGAAGGGGCCGGCTTTCTTT.

The chain uses TRBV5-1 and TRBJ2-6; 7 bases are shared with TRBD1. The CDR3 covers 18 residues. Per the germline V gene, CDR1 is SGHRS and CDR2 is YFSETQ. The V segment lost 4 bases and the J segment 0 bases; nucleotides outside the gene matches: 10. Here the CDR3 reads CASSRPGTDYSGANVLTF. The DNA for the CDR3 is TGCGCCAGCAGCCGCCCCGGGACAGACTACTCTGGGGCCAACGTCCTGACTTTC.

The chain joins TRBV7-3 to TRBJ2-3; D remains ambiguous. The CDR3 has 15 residues. Between the trimmed V and J ends, which lost 1 base and 2 bases, there was a span of 10 bases. Germline values: CDR1 SGHTA, CDR2 FQGTGA. The CDR3 spells CASSLSLLHTDTQYF. The CDR3 DNA reads TGTGCCAGCAGCTTAAGTCTGTTACACACAGATACGCAGTATTTT.

Comments on this clonotype: At one of its ends the junction is not consistent with the germline gene, which may arise from a read error. The chain recombines TRBV7-7 with TRBJ2-5, with D perhaps TRBD1 or TRBD2 (6 bases each). Germline lookup yields CDR1 SSHAT and CDR2 FNYEAQ (reference sequence). CDR3 size: 15 residues. The CDR3 DNA follows: TGTGCTAGCAGCTCCGGAGGGACGGGGGCGGAGACCCAGTACTTC. Its protein is CASSSGGTGAETQYF.

This clonotype was detected only a few times. The chain joins TRBV7-2 to TRBJ2-1, with D uncertain. The CDR3 is 12 amino acids. V gave up 4 bases and J gave up 8 bases, with 9 bases separating them. Germline V lookup: CDR1 SGHTA, CDR2 FQGNSA. The CDR3 protein is CASSYGYDEQFF. DNA for the CDR3: TGTGCCAGCAGCTATGGTTATGATGAGCAGTTCTTC.

At least ten counts were recorded for this clonotype. The genes are TRBV29-1 and TRBJ2-3, with D tentatively TRBD1 or TRBD2 (5 bases each). Germline V gene lookup returns CDR1 SQVTM and CDR2 ANQGSEA. Trimming removed 7 bases at V and 3 bases at J, with 17 bases between. This CDR3 region has 14 residues. CDR3 nucleotide sequence: TGCAGCGGCCCCGGACTCCCAGGGACAGATACGCAGTATTTT. Translation: CSGPGLPGTDTQYF.

The rearrangement joins TRBV7-9 to TRBJ2-5; D unresolved. V shed 9 bases and J shed 5 bases, with 13 bases lying between them. This CDR3 has 12 residues. Germline V gene data show CDR1 as SEHNR and CDR2 as FQNEAQ (reference sequence). CDR3 nucleotide sequence: TGTGCCAGTGTGGGCCGGGCGGAGACCCAGTACTTC. Its translation: CASVGRAETQYF.

V and J are TRBV10-3 and TRBJ2-7, with 12 bases identical to TRBD1. After removal of 7 bases from V and 6 bases from J, the junction contained 7 bases not matched to a gene. The CDR3 is 14 amino acids. Germline lookup yields CDR1 ENHRY and CDR2 SYGVKD. In DNA form, the CDR3 reads TGTGCCATCAAGGTGGGACAGGGGGCGTCCGAGCAGTACTTC. Protein: CAIKVGQGASEQYF.

The V and J genes are TRBV30 and TRBJ2-5, with a possible D match to TRBD1 (6 bases). CDR1 is GTSNPN, CDR2 SVGIG, per germline (reference sequence). The length of the CDR3 is 13 residues. The germline V and J ends were trimmed by 2 bases and 3 bases, with 10 bases remaining between them. CDR3 coding DNA: TGTGCCTGGAGTTTACAGGGAGAAGAGACCCAGTACTTC. Translated: CAWSLQGEETQYF.

This clonotype has only a few counts. The rearrangement links TRBV7-9 to TRBJ2-3, with 11 nucleotides matching TRBD1. Trimming cost V 5 bases and J 2 bases; bases outside gene matches: 9. The CDR3 totals 17 residues. Germline values: CDR1 SEHNR, CDR2 FQNEAQ (reference sequence). CDR3 DNA: TGTGCCAGCAGCCACTCTCCGGGACAGGGGGACACAGATACGCAGTATTTT. Its protein product is CASSHSPGQGDTDTQYF.

Ten or more counts support this clonotype. The CDR3 region has the DNA TGTGCCAGCAGCTTGGGCACTGAAGCTTTCTTT. This gives the protein CASSLGTEAFF. The rearrangement joins TRBV5-6 to TRBJ1-1, with D uncertain. Germline lookup yields CDR1 SGHDT and CDR2 YYEEEE. V gave up 0 bases and J gave up 4 bases, with 1 base separating them. This CDR3 is 11 amino acids long.

The count of this clonotype is one. The chain recombines TRBV5-6 with TRBJ2-5, with 9 bases aligning to TRBD2. With V trimmed by 7 bases and J by 1 base, 11 bases remained unmatched. This CDR3 comprises 16 residues. Germline CDR1 is SGHDT and CDR2 is YYEEEE. Here the CDR3 DNA reads TGTGCCAGCGGGGGGTTGCAGCGGGGGGCCCAAGAGACCCAGTACTTC. Residues: CASGGLQRGAQETQYF.

This clonotype was recorded a few times. The J gene is TRBJ2-3, the V gene TRBV4-1, with 7 positions matching TRBD2. Germline CDR1 reads MGHRA; CDR2 reads YSYEKL. Unmatched junction bases numbered 7, after V lost 6 bases and J lost 1 base. This CDR3 contains 15 residues. CDR3 in amino acids: CASRGAGLGTDTQYF. The CDR3 region has the DNA TGCGCCAGCAGGGGAGCGGGACTCGGCACAGATACGCAGTATTTT.

The chain links TRBV6-5 to TRBJ1-5; TRBD1 matches at 9 bases. The CDR3 runs to 17 residues. With 6 bases clipped from V and 0 bases from J, the junction kept 9 bases outside the gene matches. Germline V CDR1 and CDR2: MNHEY, SVGAGI. The CDR3 coding sequence is TGTGCCAGCAGGCCCGGGACAGGGTACTATAGCAATCAGCCCCAGCATTTT. Translation: CASRPGTGYYSNQPQHF.